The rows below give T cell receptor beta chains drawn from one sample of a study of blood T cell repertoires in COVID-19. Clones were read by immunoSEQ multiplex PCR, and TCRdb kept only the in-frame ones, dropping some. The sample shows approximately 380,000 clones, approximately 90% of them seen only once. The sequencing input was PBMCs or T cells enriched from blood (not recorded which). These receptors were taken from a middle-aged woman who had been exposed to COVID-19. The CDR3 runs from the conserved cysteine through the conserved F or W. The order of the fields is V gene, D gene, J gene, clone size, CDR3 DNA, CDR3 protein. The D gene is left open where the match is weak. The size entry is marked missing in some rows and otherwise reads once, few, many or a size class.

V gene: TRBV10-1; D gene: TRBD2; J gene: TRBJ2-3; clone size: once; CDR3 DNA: TGCGCCAGCACTAGCGGGAACTCAGATACGCAGTATTTT; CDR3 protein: CASTSGNSDTQYF
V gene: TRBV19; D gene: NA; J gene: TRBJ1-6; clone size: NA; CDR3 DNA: TGTGCCAGTAGGCGCAATAACGGGGGAGATTCACCCCTCCACTTT; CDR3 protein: CASRRNNGGDSPLHF
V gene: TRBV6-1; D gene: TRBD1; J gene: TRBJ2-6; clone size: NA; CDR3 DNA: TGTGCCAGCAGTGCCCCGACAGGGAGAGGGGCCAACGTCCTGACTTTC; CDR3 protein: CASSAPTGRGANVLTF
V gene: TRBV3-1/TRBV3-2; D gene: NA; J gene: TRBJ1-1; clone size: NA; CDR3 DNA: TGTGCCAGCAGCCTAAGAACAGGGCCGAAGAACACTGAAGCTTTCTTT; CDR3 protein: CASSLRTGPKNTEAFF
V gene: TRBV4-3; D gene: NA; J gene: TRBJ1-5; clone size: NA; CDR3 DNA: TGCGCCAGCAGCCAAGATAACGGGGGGAATCAGCCCCAGCATTTT; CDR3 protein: CASSQDNGGNQPQHF
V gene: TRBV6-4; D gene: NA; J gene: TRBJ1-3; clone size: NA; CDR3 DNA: TGTGCCAGCCCTCTTCCAGGGTCACGTGGAAACACCATATATTTT; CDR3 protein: CASPLPGSRGNTIYF
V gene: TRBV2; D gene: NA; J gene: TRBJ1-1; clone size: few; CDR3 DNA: TGTGCCAGCAGTAGGCGGTCTTTGAACACTGAAGCTTTCTTT; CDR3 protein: CASSRRSLNTEAFF
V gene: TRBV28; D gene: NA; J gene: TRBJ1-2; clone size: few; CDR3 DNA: TGTGCCAGCACCCCAGAGGCGTATTATGGCTACACCTTC; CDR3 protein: CASTPEAYYGYTF
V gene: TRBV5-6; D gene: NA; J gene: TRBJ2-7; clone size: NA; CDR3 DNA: TGTGCCAGCAGCTTGCTTTTAACCGGGGGTAAACACGAGCAGTACTTC; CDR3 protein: CASSLLLTGGKHEQYF
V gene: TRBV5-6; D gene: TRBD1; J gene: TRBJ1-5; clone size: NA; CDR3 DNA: TGTGCCAGCAGCTTATTCCAGGGGGAGCAGCCCCAGCATTTT; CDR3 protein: CASSLFQGEQPQHF
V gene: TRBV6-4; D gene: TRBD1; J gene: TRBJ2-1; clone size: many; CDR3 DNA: TGTGCCAGCAGTGACTCCCAGGGGGCACACAATGAGCAGTTCTTC; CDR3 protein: CASSDSQGAHNEQFF
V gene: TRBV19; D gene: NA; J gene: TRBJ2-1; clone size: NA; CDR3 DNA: TGTGCCAGTAGTATAGAGCCCCTTTTAGCGGTATACAATGAGCAGTTCTTC; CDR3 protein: CASSIEPLLAVYNEQFF
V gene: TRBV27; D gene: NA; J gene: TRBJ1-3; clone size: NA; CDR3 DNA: TGTGCCAGCAGTTTATCGGGGACTGGTAGCGGAAACACCATATATTTT; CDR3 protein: CASSLSGTGSGNTIYF
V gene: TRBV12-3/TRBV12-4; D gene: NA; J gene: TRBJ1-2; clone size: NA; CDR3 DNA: TGTGCCAGCTTATTCCCCCCTAGCGGCTACACCTTC; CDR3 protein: CASLFPPSGYTF
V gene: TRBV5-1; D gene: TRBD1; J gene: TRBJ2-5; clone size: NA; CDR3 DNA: TGCGCCAGCAGCTTGGGCCTCAGACAGGGGTACCAAGAGACCCAGTACTTC; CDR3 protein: CASSLGLRQGYQETQYF
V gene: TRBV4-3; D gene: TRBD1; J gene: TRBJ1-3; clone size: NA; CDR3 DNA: TGCGCCAGCAGCCGTGAAGCACAGGGGTCTGGAAACACCATATATTTT; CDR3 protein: CASSREAQGSGNTIYF
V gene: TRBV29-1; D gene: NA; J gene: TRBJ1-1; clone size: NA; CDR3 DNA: TGCAGCGTTGAAGACCCCACAGGGAACACTGAAGCTTTCTTT; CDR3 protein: CSVEDPTGNTEAFF
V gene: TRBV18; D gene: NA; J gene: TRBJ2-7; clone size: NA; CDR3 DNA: TGTGCCAGCTCACCACCCACTAGCTCATTCTACGAGCAGTACTTC; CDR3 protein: CASSPPTSSFYEQYF
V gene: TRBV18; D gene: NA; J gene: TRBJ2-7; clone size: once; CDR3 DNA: TGTGCCAGCTCACCAAGAAAAAAACAGGGCGTCTCCTACGAGCAGTACTTC; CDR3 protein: CASSPRKKQGVSYEQYF
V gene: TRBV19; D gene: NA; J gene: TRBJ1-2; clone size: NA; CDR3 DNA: TGTGCCACCGGGAGGATCTATGGCTACACCTTC; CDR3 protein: CATGRIYGYTF
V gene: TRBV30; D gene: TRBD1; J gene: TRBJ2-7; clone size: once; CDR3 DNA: TGTGCCTGGAAGGGACAGCGAGCCTACGAGCAGTACTTC; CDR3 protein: CAWKGQRAYEQYF
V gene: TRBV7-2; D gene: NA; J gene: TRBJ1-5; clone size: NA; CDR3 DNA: TGTGCCAGCAGCTCCGGGGGGCCCAGGGACCAGCCCCAGCATTTT; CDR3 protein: CASSSGGPRDQPQHF
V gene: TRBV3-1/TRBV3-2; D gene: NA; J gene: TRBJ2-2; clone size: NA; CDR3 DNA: TGTGCCAGCAGCCAAGGGATGAGACTGGCCGGGGAGCTGTTTTTT; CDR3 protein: CASSQGMRLAGELFF
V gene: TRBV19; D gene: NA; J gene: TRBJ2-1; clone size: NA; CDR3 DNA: TGTGCCACTAGACGGAACCTAGGCGGAGGGCAGTTCTTC; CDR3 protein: CATRRNLGGGQFF
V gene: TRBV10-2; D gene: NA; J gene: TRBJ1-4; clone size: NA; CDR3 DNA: TGCGCCAGCAGAATCAAGGGGGATAATGAAAAACTGTTTTTT; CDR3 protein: CASRIKGDNEKLFF